A selection of T cell receptor beta chains follows, all from one sample in a study of response to subunit inactivated influenza vaccine. TCRdb fed the RT-PCR reads into MiXCR, producing one record per CDR3 protein. The sample includes just under 550,000 distinct CDR3 sequences, roughly 25% of them seen just once. A further study also used this sample, focusing on T cells expressing NK-cell markers.

This specimen was CD4+ T cells sorted from PBMCs, taken about 13 days after vaccination. All receptors derive from a man aged 50 to 60 who received an inactivated influenza vaccine. CDR3s include the opening cysteine and the closing phenylalanine or tryptophan. Fields, in order: V gene, J gene, clone size, D gene, CDR3 protein, CDR3 DNA. A D gene is named only where the DNA matches it firmly. Some rows have no size entry. The others give once, few or many, or a class for an expanded clone.

TRBV2	TRBJ1-5	-	TRBD1	CASSGRDRGPRNQPQHF	TGTGCCAGCAGTGGCCGGGACAGGGGGCCTCGCAATCAGCCCCAGCATTTT
TRBV12-3/TRBV12-4	TRBJ2-2	-	TRBD1	CASNDRVGELFF	TGTGCCAGCAACGACAGGGTCGGGGAGCTGTTTTTT
TRBV7-2	TRBJ2-1	-	-	CASTLAASETHNEQFF	TGTGCCAGCACCCTAGCTGCTAGCGAAACCCACAATGAGCAGTTCTTC
TRBV29-1	TRBJ2-7	few	-	CSVAGVQTYEQYF	TGCAGCGTTGCCGGGGTCCAAACCTACGAGCAGTACTTC
TRBV20-1	TRBJ2-1	-	TRBD2	CSAETSGSYNEQFF	TGCAGTGCAGAAACTAGCGGGAGCTACAATGAGCAGTTCTTC
TRBV3-1	TRBJ2-7	-	-	CASSPSGTQAYEQYF	TGTGCCAGCAGCCCTTCTGGGACTCAAGCCTACGAGCAGTACTTC
TRBV12-3/TRBV12-4	TRBJ2-1	many	-	CASSELNEQFF	TGTGCCAGCAGTGAACTGAATGAGCAGTTCTTC
TRBV10-3	TRBJ2-7	few	TRBD1	CAISGGQGAAYEQYF	TGTGCCATCAGCGGGGGACAGGGGGCGGCCTACGAGCAGTACTTC
TRBV12-3/TRBV12-4	TRBJ2-5	few	-	CASSYTVKETQYF	TGTGCCAGCAGTTACACGGTCAAAGAGACCCAGTACTTC
TRBV5-1	TRBJ1-1	few	-	CASSLVQSEAFF	TGCGCCAGCAGCTTGGTGCAGAGCGAAGCTTTCTTT
TRBV12-3/TRBV12-4	TRBJ2-1	-	TRBD2	CASTTGGRSYNEQFF	TGTGCCAGCACCACGGGAGGGAGGTCCTACAATGAGCAGTTCTTC
TRBV7-9	TRBJ2-2	-	-	CASSEGRRNTGELFF	TGTGCCAGCAGCGAGGGCAGGCGGAACACCGGGGAGCTGTTTTTT
TRBV20-1	TRBJ2-5	-	TRBD2	CSASRLSGDSQETQYF	TGCAGTGCCTCCCGGTTGAGCGGGGACTCCCAAGAGACCCAGTACTTC
TRBV6-5	TRBJ2-7	few	-	CASSYSKTVSNEQYF	TGTGCCAGCAGTTACTCGAAGACAGTCTCCAACGAGCAGTACTTC
TRBV7-2	TRBJ2-3	few	TRBD2	CASLPSGRGTDTQYF	TGTGCCAGCCTACCTAGCGGGAGAGGAACAGATACGCAGTATTTT
TRBV5-1	TRBJ2-7	-	-	CASTETNSYEQYF	TGCGCCAGCACTGAAACAAATTCCTACGAGCAGTACTTC
TRBV6-1	TRBJ2-1	few	-	CASSEPALYNEQFF	TGTGCCAGCAGTGAACCAGCCCTCTACAATGAGCAGTTCTTC
TRBV5-1	TRBJ2-5	-	TRBD2	CASRGLAGVETQYF	TGCGCCAGCAGAGGACTAGCGGGGGTCGAGACCCAGTACTTC
TRBV2	TRBJ2-2	-	-	CAGKRVSGGGELFF	TGTGCCGGAAAACGGGTTTCAGGAGGCGGGGAGCTGTTTTTT
TRBV10-3	TRBJ2-3	few	-	CAISGGKEIDTQYF	TGTGCCATCAGTGGCGGCAAAGAGATAGATACGCAGTATTTT
TRBV12-3/TRBV12-4	TRBJ2-7	few	TRBD2	CASRSGRFSYEQYF	TGTGCCAGCAGAAGCGGGAGGTTCTCCTACGAGCAGTACTTC
TRBV11-2	TRBJ2-7	-	TRBD1	CASHRQGRLVSYEQYF	TGTGCCAGCCATCGACAGGGGCGACTGGTATCCTACGAGCAGTACTTC
TRBV28	TRBJ2-2	-	-	CASSPRRGFANTGELFF	TGTGCCAGCAGTCCCCGAAGGGGATTCGCTAACACCGGGGAGCTGTTTTTT
TRBV5-4	TRBJ2-1	-	-	CASSFNSGSYNEQFF	TGTGCCAGCAGCTTTAATTCTGGGAGCTACAATGAGCAGTTCTTC
TRBV12-3/TRBV12-4	TRBJ2-2	-	-	CASSLAPPYTGELFF	TGTGCCAGCAGTTTAGCGCCTCCGTACACCGGGGAGCTGTTTTTT
TRBV20-1	TRBJ1-2	few	-	CSATDLADGYTF	TGCAGTGCTACGGACTTGGCCGATGGCTACACCTTC
TRBV28	TRBJ1-1	few	-	CASRQPRSNTEAFF	TGTGCCAGCCGTCAGCCCAGGAGTAACACTGAAGCTTTCTTT
TRBV4-2	TRBJ2-3	-	-	CASSQEMAGDTQYF	TGTGCCAGCAGCCAAGAGATGGCCGGGGATACGCAGTATTTT
TRBV28	TRBJ2-3	few	TRBD1	CASSLSPRQGARSTDTQYF	TGTGCCAGCAGTTTATCACCAAGACAGGGGGCTCGGAGCACAGATACGCAGTATTTT
TRBV4-1	TRBJ1-6	few	TRBD1	CASSPNRLRTGPSPLHF	TGCGCCAGCAGCCCAAACAGACTAAGGACAGGGCCCTCACCCCTCCACTTT
TRBV27	TRBJ1-6	few	-	CASSPGPSPLHF	TGTGCCAGCAGTCCGGGTCCTTCACCCCTCCACTTT
TRBV10-3	TRBJ2-2	once	-	CATMGHQNTGELFF	TGTGCCACGATGGGACACCAGAACACCGGGGAGCTGTTTTTT
TRBV7-2	TRBJ1-1	-	-	CASSPRSGQLTEAFF	TGTGCCAGCAGCCCCCGGTCAGGGCAGCTAACTGAAGCTTTCTTT
TRBV7-3	TRBJ2-5	few	TRBD2	CASSLTSTGGETQYF	TGTGCCAGCAGCTTAACATCGACGGGGGGAGAGACCCAGTACTTC
TRBV19	TRBJ2-7	-	-	CASSLQSFPYEQYF	TGTGCCAGTAGCTTACAGAGTTTTCCCTACGAGCAGTACTTC
TRBV9	TRBJ1-2	-	-	CASSVDGVYGYTF	TGTGCCAGCAGCGTAGACGGAGTCTATGGCTACACCTTC
TRBV5-6	TRBJ1-6	few	-	CASSLVTYNSPLHF	TGTGCCAGCAGCTTGGTTACCTATAATTCACCCCTCCACTTT
TRBV20-1	TRBJ1-1	many	-	CSARARTDTEAFF	TGCAGTGCTAGAGCCCGGACAGACACTGAAGCTTTCTTT
TRBV29-1	TRBJ1-1	-	TRBD1	CSGSGGGSIEAFF	TGCAGCGGATCAGGGGGAGGGAGCATTGAAGCTTTCTTT
TRBV5-1	TRBJ2-1	few	-	CASSLEVVANEQFF	TGCGCCAGCAGCTTGGAAGTGGTCGCCAATGAGCAGTTCTTC